Described below is a single T cell receptor (beta chain) sequence and its context. These data originate in a study of molecular identifiers for immune sequencing clone quantification. The V end lost 3 bases, the J end lost 3 bases, and 21 bases lay between the germline ends. The CDR3 is 17 residues long. Germline lookup yields CDR1 SGHVS and CDR2 FQNEAQ. With listed TCR primers and previously described methods, bulk TCR libraries were prepared. TCRdb called the PCR reads again in MiXCR, with one record for every CDR3 protein. The sample records roughly 8,000 distinct CDR3 sequences, around 30% being singletons.

This receptor was obtained from a human donor in good health. Some libraries in this study had Jurkat cell RNA spiked in. The chain employs TRBV7-8 and TRBJ2-7; possible D gene TRBD1, 9 bases. Input material: naive CD8+ T cells from blood, with Jurkat cell RNA spiked in. Subset in this sample: FACS-sorted CD8+CD4-CCR7+CD45RA+ naive T cells. CDR3: CASSFPGGDRAFYEQYF. The DNA for the CDR3 is TGTGCCAGCAGCTTCCCCGGGGGGGACAGGGCCTTCTACGAGCAGTACTTC.